Listed below are T cell receptor beta chains from one sample, sequenced in a study of graft-versus-host responses after intestinal transplantation. Here immunoSEQ multiplex PCR was the method, and the copy in TCRdb shows in-frame clones only, minus some. The profile covers about 83,000 clones, with roughly nine tenths appearing a single time and 0.3% to 0.4% taken by the ten largest. These receptors lack a known antigen. The source was unstimulated CD4+ T cells sorted from spleen or lymph node cells, collected before intestinal transplant. All receptors derive from a human donor who received an intestinal transplant. CDR3s include the opening cysteine and the closing phenylalanine or tryptophan. The D gene is left open where the match is weak. Only some rows state a clone size, as once, few, many or a class for expanded clones.

TRBV5-1	TRBJ2-7	NA	NA	CASSSQMTGPLEQYF	TGCGCCAGCAGCTCACAGATGACAGGCCCGCTTGAGCAGTACTTC
TRBV6-5	TRBJ1-4	NA	NA	CASSYSGPQGSEKLFF	TGTGCCAGCAGTTACTCCGGGCCTCAGGGGAGTGAAAAACTGTTTTTT
TRBV6-5	TRBJ2-7	TRBD1	once	CASSYSRDSSYEQYF	TGTGCCAGCAGTTACTCGAGGGACAGCTCCTACGAGCAGTACTTC
TRBV28	TRBJ1-5	TRBD1	NA	CASSSRTGMSNQPQHF	TGTGCCAGCAGTTCACGGACAGGGATGAGCAATCAGCCCCAGCATTTT
TRBV30	TRBJ2-7	TRBD2	NA	CALLGGRGRSHEQYF	TGTGCCTTACTCGGCGGGAGGGGCCGATCTCACGAGCAGTACTTC
TRBV10-1	TRBJ2-7	NA	NA	CASSRRDSPYEQYF	TGCGCCAGCAGCCGCCGGGACTCACCCTACGAGCAGTACTTC
TRBV6-6	TRBJ1-2	TRBD1	NA	CASSYSDREAGYTF	TGTGCCAGCAGTTACTCGGACAGGGAAGCCGGCTACACCTTC
TRBV5-1	TRBJ2-5	NA	NA	CASSLAGETQYF	TGCGCCAGCAGCTTGGCCGGGGAGACCCAGTACTTC
TRBV28	TRBJ2-1	TRBD2	NA	CASSFWTSANNEQFF	TGTGCCAGCAGTTTTTGGACTAGCGCCAACAATGAGCAGTTCTTC
TRBV28	TRBJ2-3	NA	NA	CASSFLAGASTDTQYF	TGTGCCAGCAGTTTTCTGGCGGGGGCGAGCACAGATACGCAGTATTTT
TRBV4-1	TRBJ1-3	TRBD1	NA	CASSRQGQGVLSGNTIYF	TGCGCCAGCAGCCGACAGGGACAGGGGGTCCTCTCTGGAAACACCATATATTTT
TRBV6-4	TRBJ1-5	NA	NA	CASSDSNLMTTHPTVGQPQHF	TGTGCCAGCAGTGACTCAAATTTGATGACAACGCACCCGACAGTAGGTCAGCCCCAGCATTTT
TRBV27	TRBJ1-3	NA	once	CASSPGGGRGNTIYF	TGTGCCAGCAGCCCTGGGGGCGGCAGGGGAAACACCATATATTTT
TRBV2	TRBJ1-4	NA	NA	CASSALVTGEKLFF	TGTGCCAGCAGTGCCCTCGTTACAGGGGAAAAACTGTTTTTT
TRBV29-1	TRBJ1-5	NA	NA	CSVALSGDQPQHF	TGCAGCGTTGCTTTATCGGGGGATCAGCCCCAGCATTTT
TRBV28	TRBJ2-7	TRBD1	NA	CASSSRTGNSYEQYF	TGTGCCAGCAGTTCCCGGACAGGTAACTCTTACGAGCAGTACTTC
TRBV10-3	TRBJ1-3	TRBD1	few	CATRDRGNTIYF	TGTGCCACTAGGGACAGAGGAAACACCATATATTTT
TRBV28	TRBJ2-7	TRBD2	once	CASSLAGESYEQYF	TGTGCCAGCAGTCTAGCGGGAGAATCCTACGAGCAGTACTTC
TRBV11-1	TRBJ2-3	TRBD2	once	CASSSDGGLALDTQYF	TGTGCCAGCAGCTCAGATGGGGGACTAGCCCTAGATACGCAGTATTTT
TRBV19	TRBJ2-1	TRBD2	once	CASSSTSGRVNEQFF	TGTGCCAGTAGTAGTACTAGCGGGAGGGTGAATGAGCAGTTCTTC
TRBV29-1	TRBJ2-1	TRBD1	NA	CSVAAQGTGSYNEQFF	TGCAGCGTTGCCGCTCAGGGGACAGGGTCCTACAATGAGCAGTTCTTC
TRBV6-1	TRBJ1-3	NA	NA	CASMIGSSGNTIYF	TGTGCCAGCATGATCGGGTCTTCTGGAAACACCATATATTTT
TRBV28	TRBJ1-5	NA	NA	CASKGSSNQPQHF	TGTGCCAGCAAAGGTAGCAGCAATCAGCCCCAGCATTTT
TRBV15	TRBJ2-3	NA	NA	CATSSPGTSSTDTQYF	TGTGCCACCAGCAGCCCGGGGACTTCAAGCACAGATACGCAGTATTTT
TRBV9	TRBJ2-3	NA	NA	CASSVVSSTDTQYF	TGTGCCAGCAGCGTAGTTTCTAGCACAGATACGCAGTATTTT
TRBV30	TRBJ2-5	NA	NA	CAWTPQVRETQYF	TGTGCCTGGACTCCTCAGGTCCGGGAGACCCAGTACTTC
TRBV7-6	TRBJ1-1	TRBD1	NA	CASSPRTGGNTEAFF	TGTGCCAGCAGTCCTCGTACAGGGGGCAACACTGAAGCTTTCTTT
TRBV10-3	TRBJ2-1	TRBD1	NA	CAIRGDRGHNEQFF	TGTGCCATCAGGGGGGACAGGGGGCATAATGAGCAGTTCTTC
TRBV6-5	TRBJ2-7	TRBD2	NA	CASSYTTLAGAYEQYF	TGTGCCAGCAGTTACACCACACTAGCGGGAGCGTACGAGCAGTACTTC
TRBV7-2	TRBJ2-7	TRBD2	NA	CASSFVTSETLPYEQYF	TGTGCCAGCAGCTTCGTTACTAGCGAAACCCTCCCCTACGAGCAGTACTTC
TRBV5-4	TRBJ2-3	TRBD2	NA	CASSLDPRGLATDTQYF	TGTGCCAGCAGCTTGGATCCCCGGGGACTAGCGACAGATACGCAGTATTTT
TRBV5-6	TRBJ2-1	NA	NA	CASSLRLSSYNEQFF	TGTGCCAGCAGCTTGCGCCTTAGCTCCTACAATGAGCAGTTCTTC
TRBV6-5	TRBJ2-3	TRBD2	NA	CASSYTTRGGQNTQYF	TGTGCCAGCAGTTATACGACGCGGGGGGGCCAAAATACGCAGTATTTT
TRBV5-1	TRBJ2-7	NA	NA	CASSLDGYYEQYF	TGCGCCAGCAGCTTGGACGGGTACTACGAGCAGTACTTC
TRBV15	TRBJ1-3	TRBD1	NA	CATSRKTGAGNTIYF	TGTGCCACCAGCAGAAAGACAGGGGCTGGAAACACCATATATTTT
TRBV10-2	TRBJ2-1	TRBD2	once	CASSGTSGGRIYEQFF	TGCGCCAGCAGCGGGACTAGCGGGGGGAGGATCTATGAGCAGTTCTTC
TRBV6-1	TRBJ2-3	TRBD1	NA	CASSEASGTGVTDTQYF	TGTGCCAGCAGTGAAGCGTCCGGGACAGGGGTCACAGATACGCAGTATTTT
TRBV28	TRBJ2-3	TRBD1	NA	CASSLGTGTTDTQYF	TGTGCCAGCAGTTTAGGGACAGGGACCACAGATACGCAGTATTTT
TRBV7-9	TRBJ2-1	NA	NA	CASSFRTTLSSYNEQFF	TGTGCCAGCAGCTTCCGGACTACCTTGAGCTCCTACAATGAGCAGTTCTTC
TRBV28	TRBJ2-7	TRBD1	medium-sized	CASTRPGTGFEQYF	TGTGCCAGCACTCGGCCGGGGACAGGGTTCGAGCAGTACTTC